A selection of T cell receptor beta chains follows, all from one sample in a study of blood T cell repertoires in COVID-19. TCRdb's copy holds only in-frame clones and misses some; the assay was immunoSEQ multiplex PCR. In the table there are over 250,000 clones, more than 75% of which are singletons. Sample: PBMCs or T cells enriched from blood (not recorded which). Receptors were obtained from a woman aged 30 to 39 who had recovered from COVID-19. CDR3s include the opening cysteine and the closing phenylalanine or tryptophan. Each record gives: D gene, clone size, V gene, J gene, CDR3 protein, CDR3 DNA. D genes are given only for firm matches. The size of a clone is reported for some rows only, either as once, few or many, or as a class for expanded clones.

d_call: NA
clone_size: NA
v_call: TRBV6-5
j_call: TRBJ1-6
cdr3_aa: CASSRQENSPLHF
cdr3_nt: TGTGCCAGCAGTAGACAGGAAAATTCACCCCTCCACTTT

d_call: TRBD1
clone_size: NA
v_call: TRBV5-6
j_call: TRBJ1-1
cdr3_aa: CASSRQTGVYAEAFF
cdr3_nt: TGTGCCAGCAGCCGCCAGACAGGGGTCTACGCTGAAGCTTTCTTT

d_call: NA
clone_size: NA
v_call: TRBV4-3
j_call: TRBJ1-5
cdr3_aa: CASSQDRGGDQPQHF
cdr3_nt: TGCGCCAGCAGCCAAGATCGGGGGGGGGATCAGCCCCAGCATTTT

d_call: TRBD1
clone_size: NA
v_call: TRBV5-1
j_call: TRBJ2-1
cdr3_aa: CASATGGSYNEQFF
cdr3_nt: TGCGCCAGCGCTACAGGGGGTTCCTACAATGAGCAGTTCTTC

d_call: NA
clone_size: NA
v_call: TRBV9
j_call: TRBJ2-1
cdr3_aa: CASSVDAAATGQFF
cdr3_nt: TGTGCCAGCAGCGTAGATGCCGCCGCAACGGGGCAGTTCTTC

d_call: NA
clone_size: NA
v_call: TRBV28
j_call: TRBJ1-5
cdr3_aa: CASTTRRPTGYQPQHF
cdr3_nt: TGTGCCAGCACCACCCGGAGGCCGACGGGGTATCAGCCCCAGCATTTT

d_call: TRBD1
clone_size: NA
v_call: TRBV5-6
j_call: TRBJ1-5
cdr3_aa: CASSGGLTGENQPQHF
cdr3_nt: TGTGCCAGCAGTGGGGGCCTCACAGGGGAGAATCAGCCCCAGCATTTT

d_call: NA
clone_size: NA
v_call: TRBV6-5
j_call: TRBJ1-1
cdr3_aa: CASSPHREAFF
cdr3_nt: TGTGCCAGCAGCCCACACCGGGAGGCTTTCTTT

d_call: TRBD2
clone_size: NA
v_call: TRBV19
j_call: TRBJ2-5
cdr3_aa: CASSIDGGEETQYF
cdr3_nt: TGTGCCAGTAGTATAGATGGGGGGGAAGAGACCCAGTACTTC

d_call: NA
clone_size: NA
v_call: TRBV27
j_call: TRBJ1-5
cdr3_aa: CASRHADSSNQPQHF
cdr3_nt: TGTGCCAGCAGGCACGCAGATTCCAGCAATCAGCCCCAGCATTTT

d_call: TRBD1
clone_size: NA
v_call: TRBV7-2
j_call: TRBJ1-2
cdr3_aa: CASSLVRTGRYGYTF
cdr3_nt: TGTGCCAGCAGCTTAGTCCGGACAGGGCGCTATGGCTACACCTTC

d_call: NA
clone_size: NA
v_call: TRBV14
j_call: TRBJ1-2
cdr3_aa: CASSPAGPYGYTF
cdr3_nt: TGTGCCAGCAGCCCAGCGGGCCCCTATGGCTACACCTTC

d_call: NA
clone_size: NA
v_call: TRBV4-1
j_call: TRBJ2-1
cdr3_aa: CASSQRARFSSYNEQFF
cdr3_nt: TGCGCCAGCAGCCAAAGAGCGAGGTTTAGCTCCTACAATGAGCAGTTCTTC

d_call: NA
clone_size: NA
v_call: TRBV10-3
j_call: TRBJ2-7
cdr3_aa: CAISDSGLISYEQYF
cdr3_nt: TGTGCCATCAGTGACTCGGGACTCATCTCCTACGAGCAGTACTTC

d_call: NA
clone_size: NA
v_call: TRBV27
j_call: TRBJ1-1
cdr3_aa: CASSLRPGGLWTEAFF
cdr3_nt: TGTGCCAGCAGTTTACGGCCCGGGGGGCTATGGACTGAAGCTTTCTTT

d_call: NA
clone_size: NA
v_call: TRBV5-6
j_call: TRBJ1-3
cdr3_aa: CASSFGLSGNTIYF
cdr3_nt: TGTGCCAGCAGCTTCGGTCTCTCTGGAAACACCATATATTTT

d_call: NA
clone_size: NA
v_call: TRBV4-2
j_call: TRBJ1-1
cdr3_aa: CASSLGAGGIAFF
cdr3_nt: TGTGCCAGCAGCCTGGGGGCGGGCGGCATTGCTTTCTTT

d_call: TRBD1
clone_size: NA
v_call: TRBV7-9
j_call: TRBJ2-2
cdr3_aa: CASSSYRGTNTGELFF
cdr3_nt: TGTGCCAGCAGCTCGTACAGGGGAACGAACACCGGGGAGCTGTTTTTT

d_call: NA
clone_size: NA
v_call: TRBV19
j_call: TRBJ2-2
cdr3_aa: CASKGMAAGELFF
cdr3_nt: TGTGCCAGTAAAGGAATGGCGGCCGGGGAGCTGTTTTTT

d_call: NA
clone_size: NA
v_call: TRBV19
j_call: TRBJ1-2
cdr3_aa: CASSKGDGSPSTIGYTF
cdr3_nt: TGTGCCAGTAGTAAAGGCGATGGGTCCCCCTCAACTATCGGCTACACCTTC

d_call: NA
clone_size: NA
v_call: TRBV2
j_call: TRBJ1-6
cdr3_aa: CASGIGTRGSPLHF
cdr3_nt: TGTGCCAGCGGGATTGGAACGCGGGGTTCACCCCTCCACTTT

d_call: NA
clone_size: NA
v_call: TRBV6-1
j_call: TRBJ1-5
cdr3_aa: CASSERGENSNQPQHF
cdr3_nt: TGTGCCAGCAGTGAACGGGGGGAAAATAGCAATCAGCCCCAGCATTTT

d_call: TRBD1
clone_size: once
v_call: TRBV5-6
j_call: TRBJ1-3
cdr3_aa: CASSSRDRGFGNTIYF
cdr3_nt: TGTGCCAGCAGCTCCCGGGACAGGGGTTTTGGAAACACCATATATTTT

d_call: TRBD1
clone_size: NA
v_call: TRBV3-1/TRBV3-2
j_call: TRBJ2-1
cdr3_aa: CASRDRASSSYNEQFF
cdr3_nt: TGTGCCAGCCGGGACAGGGCCTCGAGCTCCTACAATGAGCAGTTCTTC

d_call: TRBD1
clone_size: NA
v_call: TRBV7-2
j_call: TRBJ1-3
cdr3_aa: CASSFQAGGSGNTIYF
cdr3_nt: TGTGCCAGCAGCTTCCAGGCAGGGGGTTCTGGAAACACCATATATTTT